Listed below are T cell receptor beta chains from one sample, sequenced in a study of blood T cells in healthy people across ages. TCRdb recomputed calls from the 5' RACE reads with MiXCR, one row per CDR3 protein. Of fewer than 700,000 distinct CDR3 sequences listed, 40% to 45% are singletons. What was sequenced was blood. The receptor source for this set is a man at least 80 years old in good health. The CDR3 runs from the conserved cysteine through the conserved F or W. A D gene is named only where the DNA matches it firmly. Not all rows give a size; the values are once, few, many and, for expanded clones, a class.

V gene	clone size	D gene	J gene	CDR3 DNA	CDR3 protein
TRBV4-3	-	TRBD2	TRBJ2-3	TGCGCCAGCAGCCAAGTTTTGAGCGGGGGGGCCACAGATACGCAGTATTTT	CASSQVLSGGATDTQYF
TRBV11-2	-	-	TRBJ1-4	TGTGCCAGCAGCACAGGGTTCAGTAATGAAAAACTGTTTTTT	CASSTGFSNEKLFF
TRBV7-2	-	TRBD1	TRBJ2-3	TGTGCCAGCAGCTGGACAGGGGACGGAGCAGATACGCAGTATTTT	CASSWTGDGADTQYF
TRBV20-1	few	TRBD2	TRBJ2-3	TGCAGTGCTAGCGCCGCTAGCGGGAGGGCCTCGGATACGCAGTATTTT	CSASAASGRASDTQYF
TRBV15	-	-	TRBJ2-5	TGTGCCACCAGCGGAGAGATAGTAAGACGAGAGACCCAGTACTTC	CATSGEIVRRETQYF
TRBV2	-	-	TRBJ2-4	TGTGCCAGCAGTTCCCCCGTAACCAAAAACATTCAGTACTTC	CASSSPVTKNIQYF
TRBV5-1	-	TRBD1	TRBJ2-7	TGCGCCAGCAGCCATAAAGTGGGACAGGGGGACGAGCAGTACTTC	CASSHKVGQGDEQYF
TRBV9	few	TRBD2	TRBJ2-7	TGTGCCAGCAGCGTCTCTAGCGGGAGCTCCTACGAGCAGTACTTC	CASSVSSGSSYEQYF
TRBV12-3/TRBV12-4	-	-	TRBJ2-7	TGTGCCAGCAGACTTTCTCGGAGGATCGAGCAGTACTTC	CASRLSRRIEQYF
TRBV2	few	-	TRBJ2-3	TGTGCCAGCAGTATTTCAGATACGCAGTATTTT	CASSISDTQYF
TRBV7-2	few	-	TRBJ2-2	TGTGCCAGCGGGGCGTTTGGAACCGGGGAGCTGTTTTTT	CASGAFGTGELFF
TRBV20-1	-	-	TRBJ2-7	TGCAGTGCTAGAGATGGCCTAAACCCCTTCTACGAGCAGTACTTC	CSARDGLNPFYEQYF
TRBV7-2	-	-	TRBJ1-2	TGTGCCAGCAGCCCGTCTAGCAGGGATAACTATGGCTACACCTTC	CASSPSSRDNYGYTF
TRBV9	few	TRBD2	TRBJ2-3	TGTGCCAGCAGCGACCGGGACTACTCTAGCACAGATACGCAGTATTTT	CASSDRDYSSTDTQYF
TRBV7-6	-	-	TRBJ1-4	TGTGCCAGCAGCTCTAGACGGACTTCAAATGAAAAACTGTTTTTT	CASSSRRTSNEKLFF
TRBV6-2/TRBV6-3	many	-	TRBJ2-7	TGTGCCAGCAGTAAACAGGTCTACGAGCAGTACTTC	CASSKQVYEQYF
TRBV7-2	few	-	TRBJ2-3	TGTGCCAGCAGCATAACGTCCACAGGACCAGATACGCAGTATTTT	CASSITSTGPDTQYF
TRBV28	-	-	TRBJ1-6	TGTGCCAGCCAGGCCGGGGACACCTATAATTCACCCCTCCACTTT	CASQAGDTYNSPLHF
TRBV20-1	few	-	TRBJ1-2	TGCAGTGCTAGCCCCGGGCCTGGCTACACCTTC	CSASPGPGYTF
TRBV15	-	TRBD2	TRBJ2-1	TGTGCCACCAGCAGAGGAGGACTAGCGGGAGTGGATGAGCAGTTCTTC	CATSRGGLAGVDEQFF
TRBV12-3/TRBV12-4	few	TRBD2	TRBJ2-1	TGTGCCAGCAGTTTTCCTCCGACAGGAGCAAGCGGGAGAGGCCAGTTCTTC	CASSFPPTGASGRGQFF